These T cell receptor beta chains were read from a single sample in a study of CD8+ T cells in alopecia areata. Only in-frame clones appear in the TCRdb table, and some are missing; sequencing was by immunoSEQ multiplex PCR. The sample holds more than 95,000 clones, less than 80% seen once. Sequencing used CD4+ T cells sorted from blood. These receptors all come from a human donor in good health. Each CDR3 is given without its conserved first and last residue.

v_gene	CDR3aa
TRBV30	AWSVGTAGNIQY
TRBV15	ATSRVGVGAGGPYEQY
TRBV29-1	SARQRNTEAF
TRBV18	ASSFPDRRSGYSNQPQH
TRBV5-1	ASSTDSYTDTQY
TRBV5-1	ASSPLGGSAGELF
TRBV28	ASSSPKPERQY
TRBV29-1	SVEGLGAPYEQY
TRBV28	ASSSPDRVGSYEQY
TRBV30	AWRPGTQQNIQY
TRBV9	ASSVNRYTGELF
TRBV7-9	ASSSTGLNSPLH
TRBV7-9	ASSQPRGAQGQETQY
TRBV25-1	ASSEYGQLQYSPLH
TRBV6-4	ASSSGDNEQF
TRBV28	ASSRQGSDTQY
TRBV5-1	ASSLERVTGSGELF